This is a list of T cell receptor beta chains from one sample in a study of blood T cell repertoires in COVID-19. Generated by immunoSEQ multiplex PCR, the TCRdb table keeps only in-frame clones and is missing some. The sample has 80,000 to 95,000 clones; about 77% are singletons. Sequenced material: peripheral blood. These receptors were taken from a woman aged 80 or over with acute or convalescent COVID-19. The CDR3 runs from the conserved cysteine through the conserved F or W. Each record gives: J gene, D gene, V gene, clone size, CDR3 DNA, CDR3 protein. The D gene is left open where the match is weak. A clone size is listed for some rows: how often the clone was seen (once, few, many), or a class if it is expanded.

>TRBJ1-2|NA|TRBV6-1|few
TGTGCCAGCAGTGATTTATCAGGGAACTATGGCTACACCTTC
CASSDLSGNYGYTF
>TRBJ2-5|TRBD1|TRBV28|NA
TGTGCCAGCAGTTTCGCCCGGACAGGGGTTTTAGGAGAGACCCAGTACTTC
CASSFARTGVLGETQYF
>TRBJ1-2|NA|TRBV28|NA
TGTGCCAGCAGCCTAGGGGGGGAATATGGCTACACCTTC
CASSLGGEYGYTF
>TRBJ1-2|NA|TRBV7-9|NA
TGTGCCAGCAGCTCGCAGGGCCCCTATGGCTACACCTTC
CASSSQGPYGYTF
>TRBJ2-2|TRBD2|TRBV4-3|few
TGCGCCAGCAGCCGCTTAGCGGGAGGAGACACCGGGGAGCTGTTTTTT
CASSRLAGGDTGELFF
>TRBJ1-2|TRBD1|TRBV3-1/TRBV3-2|once
TGTGCCAGCAGCCAAGGATCAGGGGGCGGCTATGGCTACACCTTC
CASSQGSGGGYGYTF
>TRBJ1-2|NA|TRBV28|NA
TGTGCCAGCAGCCTCGAGACAAATGGCTACACCTTC
CASSLETNGYTF
>TRBJ2-2|TRBD1|TRBV10-3|NA
TGTGCCATCAGTAGGGACAGGGGCTCTGCCGGGGAGCTGTTTTTT
CAISRDRGSAGELFF
>TRBJ2-1|NA|TRBV7-3|NA
TGTGCCAGCAGCTTAAATGGTAGGGCTAGCGTGTACAATGAGCAGTTCTTC
CASSLNGRASVYNEQFF
>TRBJ2-7|TRBD1|TRBV18|NA
TGTGCCAGTTCGGACAGGGCTGCCTACGAGCAGTACTTC
CASSDRAAYEQYF
>TRBJ2-7|TRBD1|TRBV7-9|NA
TGTGCCAGCAGCTATGGGACAGGGATCCCAATTTTC
CASSYGTGIPIF
>TRBJ2-1|NA|TRBV24-1|NA
TGTGCCACCAGTGATTTGGAGAGATATGGGCAGTTCTTC
CATSDLERYGQFF
>TRBJ2-1|TRBD1|TRBV9|NA
TGTGCCAGCAGCAGACGGGGGGACAGGGGATCTGGTGAGCAGTTCTTC
CASSRRGDRGSGEQFF
>TRBJ1-2|TRBD1|TRBV19|NA
TGTGCCAGTAGTACCCTTCCAGGACAGGGGGCTGGCTATGGCTACACCTTC
CASSTLPGQGAGYGYTF
>TRBJ2-1|TRBD2|TRBV20-1|once
TGCAGTGCCAGTAAGCTAGCGGGGCTGTACAATGAGCAGTTCTTC
CSASKLAGLYNEQFF
>TRBJ1-5|NA|TRBV15|NA
TGTGCCACCAGCAGAGGGGGGGGGAACAATCAGCCCCAGCATTTT
CATSRGGGNNQPQHF
>TRBJ2-7|TRBD2|TRBV19|many
TGTGCCAGTACCCAGAGCGGGAGGTCCTACGAGCAGTACTTC
CASTQSGRSYEQYF
>TRBJ1-1|NA|TRBV6-2/TRBV6-3|few
TGTGCCAGCAGTTACGATCCGTCGGGGGGCACCGAGTGCGCTTTCTTT
CASSYDPSGGTECAFF
>TRBJ2-3|NA|TRBV4-2|NA
TGTGCCAGCAGCCAAAGGACTTCTAGCACAGATACGCAGTATTTT
CASSQRTSSTDTQYF
>TRBJ2-1|NA|TRBV30|NA
TGTGCCTGGAGTGTAATGGCAGGATGGTCGGATGAGCAGTTCTTC
CAWSVMAGWSDEQFF
>TRBJ1-3|NA|TRBV4-3|NA
TGCGCCAGCAGCCCCTTAGCGTCTGGAAACACCATATATTTT
CASSPLASGNTIYF
>TRBJ1-2|NA|TRBV5-4|NA
TGTGCCAGCAGCCCTATGTATGGGACAAAGAACTATGGCTACACCTTC
CASSPMYGTKNYGYTF